This T cell receptor beta chain was retrieved from a study of cytomegalovirus exposure and HLA in healthy donors. Germline V CDR1 and CDR2: SNHLY, FYNNEI. The CDR3 is 17 residues long. V dropped 0 bases and J dropped 1 base, with 15 bases sitting between them. The PCR contained 60 Vbeta and 13 Jbeta primers. Produced via immunoSEQ multiplex PCR; TCRdb's table is partial and in-frame only. The sample shows about 160,000 clones, 80% of them seen only once. Source material: PBMCs. The TCR originated in a woman aged 45 to 65 in good health and CMV-seronegative. This sequence joins TRBV2 and TRBJ2-5, with D possibly matching TRBD1 (7 bases). CDR3 region: CASSEALWRDSQETQYF. The CDR3 coding sequence is TGTGCCAGCAGTGAAGCGCTTTGGAGGGACAGCCAAGAGACCCAGTACTTC.